Following are 3 T cell receptor beta chains from one sample sequenced in a study of blood T cell repertoires in COVID-19. TCRdb keeps only in-frame clones here, not all; method: immunoSEQ multiplex PCR. The sample lists about 150,000 clones; about 86% were seen once. Sequenced input: PBMCs or T cells enriched from blood (not recorded which). All receptors derive from a man in his fifties who had recovered from COVID-19.

The chain recombines TRBV5-5 with TRBJ1-4; TRBD1 might be the D (6 bases). Trimming took off 2 bases at V and 2 bases at J, with 7 bases between the two ends. Germline assignment: CDR1 SGHKS and CDR2 YYEKEE (reference sequence). CDR3 length: 14 residues. CDR3 loop: CASSFQGTNEKLFF. The DNA for the CDR3 is TGTGCCAGCAGCTTCCAGGGGACTAATGAAAAACTGTTTTTT.

The chain has TRBV27 and TRBJ1-2; D uncertain. Germline-derived CDR1 and CDR2 are MNHEY and SMNVEV (reference sequence). CDR3 length equals 14 residues. Trimming left V 5 bases short and J 4 bases short, with 14 bases between. CDR3 sequence reads: CASSPRQGPYGYTF. The CDR3, as DNA: TGTGCCAGCAGTCCCAGACAAGGCCCCTATGGCTACACCTTC.

The chain couples TRBV12-3 or TRBV12-4 to TRBJ1-1; no firm D call. Trimming shortened V by 5 bases and J by 1 base, and 8 bases separated the two germline ends. This CDR3 contains 13 residues. In DNA form, the CDR3 reads TGTGCCAGCAGTCTAATCACGAACACTGAAGCTTTCTTT. This translates into CASSLITNTEAFF.